Each of the 8 T cell receptor beta chains below was sequenced from the same sample in a study of Ad26.COV2.S vaccination and SARS-CoV-2 variants. The treatment here: over 15 received Ad26.COV2.S at low or high dose, single or two shots; 5 received placebo; per-sample allocation not given. Vaccine and placebo recipients were sampled on day 63 after the first injection. The data were produced by immunoSEQ multiplex PCR, yet TCRdb's version contains in-frame clones alone and is incomplete. The sample contains about 390,000 clones, about nine tenths of which appear only once. The sample here was peripheral blood, taken in a trial of Ad26.COV2.S vaccine versus placebo. These receptors all stem from a person aged 18 to 65 who received the Ad26.COV2.S COVID-19 vaccine or a placebo.

The chain combines TRBV27 with TRBJ1-1; TRBD1 matches 9 bases. This CDR3 region has 14 residues. Germline V gene data show CDR1 as MNHEY and CDR2 as SMNVEV (reference sequence). The J segment lost 6 bases and the V segment lost 8 bases, leaving 10 bases of the junction unmatched. Here the CDR3 reads CASGRQGGIAEAFF. The CDR3, as DNA: TGTGCCAGCGGCAGACAGGGGGGTATTGCTGAAGCTTTCTTT.

This rearrangement joins TRBV7-8 to TRBJ1-1, with a tentative D call TRBD1 (5 bases). V dropped 5 bases and J dropped 8 bases, with 15 bases sitting between them. Germline V gene data show CDR1 as SGHVS and CDR2 as FQNEAQ. The CDR3 length is 13 residues. The CDR3 sequence: CASSILSSGEAFF. The CDR3 DNA follows: TGTGCCAGCAGCATTCTATCCTCAGGGGAAGCTTTCTTT.

CDR3 protein: CASSFAGTINTGELFF. For the CDR3, the DNA is TGTGCCAGCTCATTCGCCGGGACAATAAACACCGGGGAGCTGTTTTTT. The V call is TRBV18, the J call TRBJ2-2; tentatively, D is TRBD1 (6 bases). Germline assignment: CDR1 KGHSH and CDR2 LQKENI. The CDR3 spans 16 residues. Trimming left V 5 bases short and J 2 bases short, with 15 bases between.

This clone is a singleton in its sample. V gene TRBV4-3 combines with J gene TRBJ1-3, with D possibly being TRBD1 (6 bases). Deletions cut 1 base from V and 7 bases from J, with 14 bases between. Germline V gives CDR1 LGHNA, CDR2 YSLEER. The CDR3 contains 15 residues. CDR3 sequence reads: CASSQVATGRNTIYF. Here the CDR3 DNA reads TGCGCCAGCAGCCAAGTCGCCACAGGGAGGAACACCATATATTTT.

This clone was counted a single time. This chain uses TRBV4-1 with TRBJ1-1, with TRBD1 as a possible D gene (6 bases). There are 20 residues in the CDR3. Between the trimmed V and J ends, which lost 1 base and 0 bases, there was a span of 24 bases. Germline CDR1 is MGHRA and CDR2 is YSYEKL. In nucleotides, the CDR3 is TGCGCCAGCAGCCAAGGAAAAAGGGGGGTTATCCTATACATGAACACTGAAGCTTTCTTT. It specifies CASSQGKRGVILYMNTEAFF.

This chain uses TRBV2 with TRBJ2-2; D gene unclear. V lost 5 bases to trimming and J lost 1 base, with 2 bases between them. Germline loops: CDR1 SNHLY, CDR2 FYNNEI. This CDR3 spans 12 amino acids. DNA of the CDR3: TGTGCCAGCAGTCGGAACACCGGGGAGCTGTTTTTT. It translates to CASSRNTGELFF.

J is TRBJ2-1 and V is TRBV12-3 or TRBV12-4; D may be TRBD2 (6 bases). V was trimmed by 6 bases and J by 6 bases, leaving 12 bases between them. The CDR3 loop spans 13 amino acids. The CDR3 loop reads CASSARLVNEQFF. CDR3 coding DNA: TGTGCCAGCAGCGCCCGACTAGTCAATGAGCAGTTCTTC.

The chain is built from TRBV11-1 and TRBJ2-5; D not resolved. There are 16 residues in the CDR3. Germline CDR1 SGHAT, CDR2 FQDESV (reference sequence). Trimming removed 3 bases from V and 0 bases from J, with 14 bases in between. The CDR3 is CASSFRSAIYQETQYF. The CDR3, as DNA: TGTGCCAGCAGCTTTCGGTCAGCCATCTACCAAGAGACCCAGTACTTC.